A single sample is the source of the 14 T cell receptor beta chains below, sequenced in a study of Tregs in tolerant kidney transplant recipients. The assay was immunoSEQ multiplex PCR, and TCRdb's table has in-frame clones only and misses some. Its table records roughly 34,000 clones. This specimen consisted of CD8+ T cells from blood, obtained before the transplant. The receptors were gathered from a human donor who received a combined kidney and bone marrow transplant.

On this clone itself: The read is 3 residues too short to cover the CDR3 end, so that end is filled in from the germline J gene. The V gene is TRBV5-4, the J gene TRBJ2-6; D call uncertain. Germline V gene lookup returns CDR1 SGHNT and CDR2 YYREEE (reference sequence). V lost 5 bases to trimming and J lost 0 bases, with 9 bases between them. The CDR3 spans 15 residues. The CDR3 bases that were read are TGTGCCAGCAGTTATATCAGCTCTGGGGCCAACGTC. This codes for CASSYISSGANV. The entire CDR3 is CASSYISSGANVLTF.

A note on this clone: The read ends 3 residues shy of where the CDR3 ends; the end is completed using the germline J gene. The chain couples TRBV7-9 to TRBJ1-1, with D perhaps TRBD1 (5 bases). Germline assignment: CDR1 SEHNR and CDR2 FQNEAQ (reference sequence). The CDR3 is made up of 15 amino acids. Trimming stripped 5 bases from V and 4 bases from J, with 17 bases between. The CDR3 bases that were read are TGTGCCAGCAGCCCTCCTACAGGCTCTAGCACTGAA. Its protein product is CASSPPTGSSTE. The CDR3 in its entirety is CASSPPTGSSTEAFF.

A word on this clone: The CDR3 extends 3 residues past the end of the read, so its final part is completed from the germline J gene. V usage is TRBV6-1 and J usage is TRBJ2-7, with 8 positions matching TRBD2. There are 17 residues in the CDR3. V was pared by 2 bases and J by 4 bases, with 13 bases of the junction left unmatched. Germline V gene data show CDR1 as MNHNS and CDR2 as SASEGT. This CDR3 is CASSEFVSGNQLYEQYF. The part of the CDR3 DNA that was read is TGTGCCAGCAGTGAATTTGTTAGCGGGAACCAGCTGTACGAG.

Note on this clone: The read falls 3 residues short of the CDR3 end, and the missing part is taken from the germline J gene. The rearrangement joins TRBV7-6 to TRBJ2-1; 10 nucleotides line up with TRBD2. The CDR3 length is 16 residues. The germline V gene encodes CDR1 SGHVS and CDR2 FNYEAQ. V lost 5 bases and J lost 6; bases outside the gene matches: 10. CDR3 bases read: TGTGCCAGCAGCCCAATACCGGCTAGCGGGGGCAATGAG. It translates to CASSPIPASGGNE. The whole CDR3 sequence is CASSPIPASGGNEQFF.

With regard to this clone: The read terminates 3 residues before the CDR3 end, so the remaining end is supplied by the germline J gene. The V call is TRBV6-2 or TRBV6-3, the J call TRBJ1-5; D gene ambiguous. Trimming shortened V by 2 bases and J by 5 bases, and 7 bases separated the two germline ends. There are 13 residues in the CDR3. Germline V lookup: CDR1 MNHEY, CDR2 SVGEGT. The CDR3 sequence: CASSYGSHQPQHF. The covered CDR3 bases are TGTGCCAGCAGTTACGGTAGTCATCAGCCC.

Points on this clone: The CDR3 end is not reached by the read, which stops 3 residues before it; the germline J gene fills it in. The chain is built from TRBV29-1 and TRBJ2-7; 7 bases are a match to TRBD2. Germline lookup yields CDR1 SQVTM and CDR2 ANQGSEA. V dropped 7 bases and J dropped 0; count of bases not matched to a gene: 6. The CDR3 length is 13 residues. The sequenced CDR3 bases are TGCAGCGCCCAGGGAGGGAGCTCCTACGAG. It yields the protein CSAQGGSSYE. The CDR3 reads in full as CSAQGGSSYEQYF.

To note about this clone: The read ends 3 residues before the CDR3 terminus; that terminus is restored from the germline J gene. The chain is built from TRBV28 and TRBJ1-1; the D is unclear. This CDR3 is 11 amino acids long. The ends were cut back, 6 bases at V and 3 bases at J, with 5 bases in the middle. Germline-derived CDR1 and CDR2 are MDHEN and SYDVKM. The CDR3 is CASSSDTEAFF. The sequenced CDR3 bases are TGTGCCAGCAGCTCGGACACTGAA. The whole variable domain, filled in from reference TRBV28 and TRBJ1-1, reads DVKVTQSSRYLVKRTGEKVFLECVQDMDHENMFWYRQDPGLGLRLIYFSYDVKMKEKGDIPEGYSVSREKKERFSLILESASTNQTSMYLCASSSDTEAFFGQGTRLTVV.

Points on this clone: The read ends 3 residues early relative to the CDR3; the germline J gene fills the gap. This rearrangement joins TRBV18 to TRBJ2-7; D gene ambiguous. The ends were cut back, 1 base at V and 4 bases at J, with 5 bases in the middle. CDR3 size: 12 residues. CDR1 and CDR2 (germline): KGHSH, LQKENI. Incomplete CDR3 DNA: TGTGCCAGCTCACCACAGACTTACGAG. It translates to CASSPQTYE. The whole CDR3 protein is CASSPQTYEQYF.

As to this clone: The read comes to an end 3 residues before the CDR3 does, leaving the germline J gene to fill in the end. The V gene is TRBV18, the J gene TRBJ2-1; 11 nucleotides align to TRBD2. Germline values: CDR1 KGHSH, CDR2 LQKENI. J lost 4 bases, V lost 3 bases, and 2 bases had no gene match. This CDR3 spans 15 amino acids. The CDR3 loop is CASSPGTSGYNEQFF. The sequenced part of the CDR3 DNA is TGTGCCAGCTCACCCGGGACTAGCGGATACAATGAG.

CDR3 residues: CSVEEGGSNTEAFF. CDR3 DNA (partial): TGCAGCGTTGAAGAAGGTGGCAGTAACACTGAA. V and J are TRBV29-1 and TRBJ1-1; D is undetermined. The read is 3 residues too short to cover the CDR3 end, so that end is filled in from the germline J gene. This CDR3 contains 14 residues. Germline V CDR1 and CDR2: SQVTM, ANQGSEA. V was shortened by 0 bases and J by 2 bases, with 10 bases between the two germline ends.

Considering frequency, this clone is medium-sized (0.01 to 0.1%). Coverage ceases 3 residues before the CDR3 finishes, and the germline J gene fills in the end. This chain uses TRBV28 with TRBJ1-3; D is unclear. CDR1 MDHEN and CDR2 SYDVKM come from the germline V gene. The ends were cut back, 6 bases at V and 0 bases at J, with 15 bases in the middle. The CDR3 runs 16 residues. The CDR3 loop reads CASSPKAEPSGNTIYF. The covered CDR3 bases are TGTGCCAGCAGCCCGAAGGCGGAGCCCTCTGGAAACACC.

With respect to this clone: The read ends 3 residues shy of where the CDR3 ends; the end is completed using the germline J gene. The chain is built from TRBV7-6 and TRBJ2-7; possible D gene TRBD2, 5 bases. The CDR3 is made up of 14 amino acids. Germline V gives CDR1 SGHVS, CDR2 FNYEAQ. Trimming removed 5 bases from V and 5 bases from J, with 16 bases in between. CDR3 bases read: TGTGCCAGCAGCCCATCCGGGGAGCAAGACGAG. Protein: CASSPSGEQDE. The entire CDR3 is CASSPSGEQDEQYF.

In the case of this clone: The CDR3 extends 3 residues past the end of the read, so its final part is completed from the germline J gene. The chain has TRBV6-2 or TRBV6-3 and TRBJ2-1; D perhaps matches TRBD2 (6 bases). Trimming left V 6 bases short and J 6 bases short, with 9 bases between. In germline, CDR1 is MNHEY, CDR2 SVGEGT. The length of the CDR3 is 12 residues. CDR3 in amino acids: CASRAGGNEQFF. The sequenced CDR3 bases are TGTGCCAGCAGAGCGGGCGGCAATGAG.

On this clone: The sequenced fragment ends 3 residues before the CDR3 boundary, so the rest is inferred from the germline J gene. This rearrangement joins TRBV19 to TRBJ2-1, with TRBD2 as a possible D gene (6 bases). CDR1 is LNHDA and CDR2 is SQIVND in the germline V gene (reference sequence). CDR3 length equals 12 residues. The V gene lost 8 bases and the J gene lost 4 bases, with 9 bases spanning the gap. The part of the CDR3 DNA that was read is TGTGCCAGTCGTGGGGGGTACAATGAG. Translated: CASRGGYNE. The whole CDR3 protein reads CASRGGYNEQFF.